The 28 T cell receptor beta chains in this list originate from one sample, sequenced in a study of blood T cell repertoires in COVID-19. Data came from immunoSEQ multiplex PCR; TCRdb stores just in-frame clones and leaves some out. There are about 150,000 clones in the sample; about 87% occur only once, and roughly a tenth lies in the top ten. The sequenced sample consisted of peripheral blood. The receptor source for this set is a man in his sixties with active or convalescent COVID-19.

This clone came up once. The chain combines TRBV15 with TRBJ2-7; the match to TRBD1 covers 9 bases. Per germline, CDR1 LNHNV and CDR2 YYDKDF (reference sequence). The CDR3 spans 15 residues. Losses at the gene ends were 5 bases for V and 2 bases for J; bases not matched to a gene: 7. CDR3 sequence: CATSVVGQGPYEQYF. In DNA form, the CDR3 reads TGTGCCACCAGCGTAGTGGGACAGGGCCCCTACGAGCAGTACTTC.

This chain uses TRBV5-6 with TRBJ2-1; TRBD1 matches 8 bases. The CDR3 is 15 amino acids. Germline CDR1 is SGHDT and CDR2 is YYEEEE. Trimming cost V 6 bases and J 0 bases; bases outside gene matches: 5. CDR3 amino acids: CASNRDRGSYNEQFF. CDR3 sequence (DNA): TGTGCCAGCAACCGCGACAGGGGCTCCTACAATGAGCAGTTCTTC.

The rearrangement uses TRBV3-1 (or the pseudogene TRBV3-2) and TRBJ2-7; 9 bases line up with TRBD2. Germline CDR1 is LGHDT and CDR2 is YNNKEL (reference sequence). This CDR3 has 21 amino acids. V dropped 0 bases and J dropped 5; count of bases not matched to a gene: 23. The CDR3 region has the DNA TGTGCCAGCAGCCAAGATATTAGACTTAGGCGGGAGGGCGCAAGTCGGGACGAGCAGTACTTC. It specifies CASSQDIRLRREGASRDEQYF.

The chain recombines TRBV2 with TRBJ2-3; TRBD1 aligns across 7 bases. The J segment lost 1 base and the V segment lost 5 bases, leaving 6 bases of the junction unmatched. CDR3 length: 15 amino acids. From germline, CDR1 is SNHLY and CDR2 FYNNEI. In DNA, the CDR3 is TGTGCCAGCAGTACCGGGACAGCGCGCACAGATACGCAGTATTTT. Translated, it gives CASSTGTARTDTQYF.

V usage is TRBV4-2 and J usage is TRBJ2-1; tentative D call: TRBD1 (5 bases). Between the trimmed V and J ends, which lost 0 bases and 9 bases, there was a span of 6 bases. The germline V gene has CDR1 LGHNA and CDR2 YNFKEQ. The CDR3 covers 12 residues. In DNA form, the CDR3 reads TGTGCCAGCAGCCAAGAAGGGGTTGAGCAGTTCTTC. The encoded protein is CASSQEGVEQFF.

This clone was seen a single time. The V gene is TRBV5-5, the J gene TRBJ2-2, with 12 bases identical to TRBD2. CDR3 size: 17 residues. After removal of 0 bases from V and 3 bases from J, the junction contained 3 bases not matched to a gene. Germline-derived CDR1 and CDR2 are SGHKS and YYEKEE (reference sequence). CDR3 bases: TGTGCCAGCAGCTTGGTACTAGCGGGAGGCGACACCGGGGAGCTGTTTTTT. It codes for CASSLVLAGGDTGELFF.

The chain employs TRBV10-3 and TRBJ2-7; tentatively, D is TRBD1 (6 bases). V gave up 2 bases and J gave up 8 bases, with 10 bases separating them. This CDR3 contains 12 residues. CDR1 is ENHRY, CDR2 SYGVKD, per germline. The CDR3 DNA sequence: TGTGCCATCAGTGAGAACAGGGACAAGCAGTACTTC. It is translated as CAISENRDKQYF.

The rearrangement links TRBV5-1 to TRBJ1-1, with 12 nucleotides matching TRBD1. Germline trimming cut 4 bases from V and 0 bases from J; bases unmatched to any gene: 13. CDR3 length: 19 amino acids. From germline, CDR1 is SGHRS and CDR2 YFSETQ. The DNA of the CDR3 is TGCGCCAGCAGCCGCAGGGGGACAGGGGGCGGGTTGGTGAACACTGAAGCTTTCTTT. It codes for CASSRRGTGGGLVNTEAFF.

The V gene is TRBV12-3 or TRBV12-4, the J gene TRBJ2-7; 10 positions match TRBD2. The CDR3 loop spans 13 amino acids. With V trimmed by 5 bases and J by 4 bases, 2 bases remained unmatched. DNA of the CDR3: TGTGCCAGCAGTCCTAGCGGGGGATACGAGCAGTACTTC. Its protein is CASSPSGGYEQYF.

This clone showed up just once. The rearrangement links TRBV6-6 to TRBJ2-7; 8 bases fit TRBD2. The CDR3 sequence is 15 residues long. The V segment lost 4 bases and the J segment 1 base; nucleotides outside the gene matches: 6. CDR1 is MNHNY, CDR2 SVGAGI, per germline (reference sequence). CDR3 sequence (DNA): TGTGCCAGCAGTTTAAGCGGGAGAGGTTCCTACGAGCAGTACTTC. As protein: CASSLSGRGSYEQYF.

The rearrangement uses TRBV7-2 and TRBJ1-4; 8 bases fit TRBD1. Germline V gives CDR1 SGHTA, CDR2 FQGNSA. Trimming cost V 6 bases and J 8 bases; bases outside gene matches: 8. The CDR3 extends over 14 amino acids. CDR3 region: CASRKTGVGEKLFF. The CDR3 bases are TGTGCCAGCAGGAAGACAGGGGTGGGGGAAAAACTGTTTTTT.

The sample holds one count of this clone. This chain links TRBV3-1 (or the pseudogene TRBV3-2) with TRBJ2-5; possibly TRBD1 for D (5 bases). Per germline, CDR1 LGHDT and CDR2 YNNKEL (reference sequence). This CDR3 spans 17 amino acids. Trimming left V 0 bases short and J 5 bases short, with 19 bases between. The CDR3 DNA follows: TGTGCCAGCAGCCAAGATATTAGGCAGGGCGGTTTGGAGACCCAGTACTTC. Translated, it gives CASSQDIRQGGLETQYF.

The CDR3 coding sequence is TGTGCCAGTAGTAATAAGGGAAAGAGGGTTGGACAGCCCCAGCATTTT. Amino acids: CASSNKGKRVGQPQHF. The gene calls are TRBV19 and TRBJ1-5; no definite D call. CDR3 length: 16 amino acids. V shed 4 bases and J shed 7 bases, with 20 bases lying between them. From germline, CDR1 is LNHDA and CDR2 SQIVND (reference sequence).

The chain links TRBV5-8 to TRBJ1-3; D call uncertain. V was clipped by 2 bases and J by 0 bases, with 9 bases between them. This CDR3 has 15 amino acids. Germline V gene sequence: CDR1 SGHTS, CDR2 YDEGEE. CDR3 region: CASSFRPSSGNTIYF. The CDR3 coding sequence is TGTGCCAGCAGCTTCCGTCCTAGCTCTGGAAACACCATATATTTT.

The gene calls are TRBV7-6 and TRBJ2-1; tentative D call: TRBD2 (6 bases). The V end was cut by 4 bases, the J end by 9 bases, with 25 bases between. The CDR3 runs 17 residues. The germline V gene encodes CDR1 SGHVS and CDR2 FNYEAQ. The CDR3 spells CASSSYSTETRFVEQFF. CDR3 sequence (DNA): TGTGCCAGCAGCTCTTATTCGACGGAGACTAGATTCGTTGAGCAGTTCTTC. Combining the CDR3 with reference TRBV7-6 and TRBJ2-1 gives the whole variable domain GAGVSQSPRYKVTKRGQDVALRCDPISGHVSLYWYRQALGQGPEFLTYFNYEAQQDKSGLPNDRFSAERPEGSISTLTIQRTEQRDSAMYRCASSSYSTETRFVEQFFGPGTRLTVL.

CDR3 protein: CSGVRDRGRYEQYF. The CDR3 bases are TGCAGCGGCGTCCGGGACAGGGGGCGTTACGAGCAGTACTTC. The chain carries TRBV29-1 and TRBJ2-7; 12 bases are shared with TRBD1. CDR1 is SQVTM and CDR2 is ANQGSEA in the germline V gene. The CDR3 loop spans 14 amino acids. The V gene end was trimmed by 7 bases and the J gene end by 4 bases; junction bases not matched to a gene: 8.

The chain is built from TRBV9 and TRBJ1-5; 9 bases are shared with TRBD1. J was trimmed by 7 bases and V by 0 bases; bases with no gene match: 5. The CDR3 is 15 amino acids. CDR1 is SGDLS and CDR2 is YYNGEE in the germline V gene. CDR3 sequence reads: CASSVGTGERQPQHF. CDR3 bases: TGTGCCAGCAGCGTAGGGACAGGGGAACGACAGCCCCAGCATTTT.

This sequence joins TRBV29-1 and TRBJ1-3; D is unresolved. Trimming shortened V by 5 bases and J by 0 bases, and 8 bases separated the two germline ends. From germline, CDR1 is SQVTM and CDR2 ANQGSEA. The CDR3 covers 13 residues. CDR3 DNA sequence: TGCAGCGTTCGGGAGATCTCTGGAAACACCATATATTTT. Its protein is CSVREISGNTIYF. The full variable domain, its missing parts supplied by reference TRBV29-1 and TRBJ1-3, is SAVISQKPSRDICQRGTSLTIQCQVDSQVTMMFWYRQQPGQSLTLIATANQGSEATYESGFVIDKFPISRPNLTFSTLTVSNMSPEDSSIYLCSVREISGNTIYFGEGSWLTVV.

The chain combines TRBV28 with TRBJ1-6; D call uncertain. Looked up from germline, CDR1 is MDHEN and CDR2 is SYDVKM. V was cut by 7 bases and J by 11 bases, with 15 bases left in between. There are 13 residues in the CDR3. CDR3 residues: CASISDRAAPLHF. In DNA form, the CDR3 reads TGTGCCAGCATTTCGGACCGAGCGGCACCCCTCCACTTT.

This chain uses TRBV19 with TRBJ1-2, with 9 bases fitting TRBD1. V lost 3 bases and J lost 4; bases outside the gene matches: 3. The CDR3 totals 14 residues. Germline-derived CDR1 and CDR2 are LNHDA and SQIVND (reference sequence). CDR3 sequence reads: CASSMKDRGYGYTF. DNA for the CDR3: TGTGCCAGTAGTATGAAGGACAGGGGCTATGGCTACACCTTC.

The chain employs TRBV5-1 and TRBJ1-4; TRBD1 matches 7 bases. The CDR3 contains 13 residues. The germline V gene has CDR1 SGHRS and CDR2 YFSETQ. The junction had 3 bases not matched to a gene; V was cut back by 5 bases and J by 5 bases. CDR3 amino acids: CASRRDRNEKLFF. CDR3 DNA sequence: TGCGCCAGCAGACGGGACAGAAATGAAAAACTGTTTTTT.

The genes are TRBV5-4 and TRBJ2-2; TRBD2 agrees at 8 bases. The CDR3 has 14 amino acids. In germline, CDR1 is SGHNT, CDR2 YYREEE (reference sequence). Trimming cost V 4 bases and J 5 bases; bases outside gene matches: 4. CDR3 amino acids: CASSIAGSTGELFF. The CDR3, as DNA: TGTGCCAGCAGCATAGCGGGATCTACCGGGGAGCTGTTTTTT.

The chain employs TRBV18 and TRBJ2-7, with a tentative D call TRBD1 (6 bases). V was pared by 3 bases and J by 2 bases, with 26 bases between. This CDR3 contains 19 residues. In germline, CDR1 is KGHSH, CDR2 LQKENI. CDR3 DNA: TGTGCCAGCTCACCGCCCCTAGGGGGATGGGGGAGCGATCCCTACGAGCAGTACTTC. Translated: CASSPPLGGWGSDPYEQYF.

This sequence joins TRBV20-1 and TRBJ1-2; perhaps TRBD1 as D (5 bases). CDR3 length equals 15 residues. V was cut by 3 bases and J by 0 bases, with 14 bases left in between. The germline gives CDR1 DFQATT, CDR2 SNEGSKA (reference sequence). The DNA for the CDR3 is TGCAGTGCTAGTGGCGACAGCTCCTCTAACTATGGCTACACCTTC. Encoded protein: CSASGDSSSNYGYTF.

In its sample, this clone was seen once. V usage is TRBV2 and J usage is TRBJ1-1; 7 bases are a match to TRBD1. Germline-derived CDR1 and CDR2 are SNHLY and FYNNEI. This CDR3 spans 11 amino acids. The trim removed 8 bases at V and 11 bases at J, leaving 8 bases unmatched. The CDR3 DNA reads as TGTGCCAGCGCCTTGACAGGGCTGGCTTTCTTT. Encoded protein: CASALTGLAFF.

This clone was observed a single time. The chain combines TRBV28 with TRBJ1-4; D is possibly TRBD1 (6 bases). V was cut by 4 bases and J by 7 bases, with 16 bases left in between. Germline V gives CDR1 MDHEN, CDR2 SYDVKM. This CDR3 comprises 15 residues. CDR3 in amino acids: CASSSTGRSSEKLFF. The CDR3 nucleotides read TGTGCCAGCAGTTCTACAGGGCGTTCAAGTGAAAAACTGTTTTTT.

This clone was recorded a few times. The chain uses TRBV13 and TRBJ1-1, with 8 bases identical to TRBD1. V gave up 4 bases and J gave up 0 bases; unmatched junction bases: 13. Germline CDR1 reads PRHDT; CDR2 reads FYEKMQ (reference sequence). CDR3 size: 18 residues. The CDR3 loop is CASSSPGQGSRMNTEAFF. Here the CDR3 DNA reads TGTGCCAGCAGCTCACCCGGACAGGGAAGTAGGATGAACACTGAAGCTTTCTTT.

The chain carries TRBV24-1 and TRBJ2-1, with 9 bases fitting TRBD1. Unmatched junction bases numbered 1, after V lost 0 bases and J lost 8 bases. Germline V lookup: CDR1 KGHDR, CDR2 SFDVKD. CDR3 length: 14 amino acids. DNA of the CDR3: TGTGCCACCAGTGATTTGTGGGACAGGGATGAGCAGTTCTTC. Amino acid sequence: CATSDLWDRDEQFF.